The clone carrying this TCR beta chain was observed many times. Its antigen is unidentified. This specimen belongs to a study of T cell repertoires in cytomegalovirus infection. Overall study results and limits: Cumulative public TCR beta family frequency identified CMV carriers with the relevant HLA. HLA-C-restricted TCR beta clonotypes specific for CMV led the ex vivo response.

TCRdb re-derived calls from the reads in MiXCR, one entry per CDR3 protein. The table shows about 140,000 distinct CDR3 sequences, with under 8% occurring only once. CDR3 length: 13 residues. The germline CDR1 and CDR2 sequences are SEHNR and FQNEAQ (reference sequence). V dropped 3 bases and J dropped 0 bases, with 5 bases sitting between them. The chain employs TRBV7-9 and TRBJ1-2; D not resolved. The sequencing sample was made of PBMCs. The sequence was collected from a human donor in good health (CMV status not recorded). Some clones in this sample may be carry-over from other donors' samples. CDR3 loop: CASSFDANYGYTF. As DNA, the CDR3 is TGTGCCAGCAGCTTTGATGCTAACTATGGCTACACCTTC.